This T cell receptor (beta chain) originates from a study of Graves' ophthalmopathy and Graves' hyperthyroidism. The CDR3 spans 12 residues. Germline CDR1 reads DFQATT; CDR2 reads SNEGSKA (reference sequence). Trimming took 5 bases from V and 2 from J, leaving 6 bases between them. Moderate-to-severe activity, CAS ≥3, NOSPECS ≥4 and a duration under 3 months were seen in donors with ophthalmopathy. The study amplified TCR beta CDR3 regions using RNA transcripts. HTBI primers primed a first-round RT-PCR, and a second-round multiplex PCR followed. TCRdb used MiXCR to reprocess the multiplex PCR reads, holding one entry per CDR3 protein. The sample holds a few hundred thousand distinct CDR3 sequences, about 17% seen once.

The chain employs TRBV20-1 and TRBJ2-2; D is undetermined. The sequencing input was peripheral blood. The sequence derives from a young woman with Graves' ophthalmopathy. CDR3 in amino acids: CSAGLNTGELFF. The CDR3 bases are TGCAGTGCTGGCTTAAACACCGGGGAGCTGTTTTTT.